Given below is one T cell receptor (beta chain) in context. Its cognate antigen is unknown. These data belong to a study of cytomegalovirus exposure and HLA in healthy donors. Whole-study findings and limits: A later analysis linked 15,000 to 20,000 TCR beta sequences to HLA alleles at 0.05 false discovery rate.

The study ran its PCR with 60 Vbeta and 13 Jbeta primers. In the authors' methods: Some 9.9 million shared chains were among some 75 million unique TCR beta chains counted in a later analysis. Profiled with immunoSEQ multiplex PCR; TCRdb holds only in-frame clones, not every one. That table supplies the V and J calls and clone size; D and trimming were determined from the DNA. Of about 130,000 clones in the sample, more than 70% were seen once. The sample was PBMCs. This sequence was found in a man aged 35 to 55 in good health and CMV-seronegative.

The CDR3, as DNA: TGTGCCAGCAGCACACTACAGGGGGCAGATGGCTACACCTTC. It specifies CASSTLQGADGYTF. This chain connects TRBV9 to TRBJ1-2; the match to TRBD1 covers 9 bases. J was trimmed by 6 bases and V by 4 bases; bases with no gene match: 7. In germline, CDR1 is SGDLS, CDR2 YYNGEE. The CDR3 is 14 residues long.